The T cell receptor (beta chain) described here comes from a study of cytomegalovirus exposure and HLA in healthy donors. Study at large: Among the 398 donors who were genotyped, about 80% fell in the genetic ancestry cluster that is associated with self-reported Caucasian donors.

General study points: No immune exposure information besides CMV serostatus was available. The analysis excluded some indistinguishable V segments, including TRBV6-2 and TRBV6-3. About 87% or about 30% of the time was how often most TCR beta V segments were productive, according to an earlier analysis.

Note on this clone: As yet, its antigen is unknown.

Use of 60 Vbeta and 13 Jbeta primers characterized the PCR. The assay was immunoSEQ multiplex PCR, and TCRdb's table has in-frame clones only and misses some. This table has 150,000 to 200,000 clones, roughly 80% appearing once. Trimming removed 1 base from V and 5 bases from J; junction bases left unmatched: 9. In germline, CDR1 is LGHNA, CDR2 YNFKEQ. This CDR3 has 19 residues. This TCR derives from a woman between 18 and 29 years old in good health and CMV-seronegative. Sequencing used PBMCs. V usage is TRBV4-2 and J usage is TRBJ2-2; 14 nucleotides agree with TRBD2. The CDR3 is CASSQVGGTSGSGTGELFF. The CDR3 DNA follows: TGTGCCAGCAGCCAAGTGGGGGGGACTAGCGGGAGCGGGACCGGGGAGCTGTTTTTT.